Presented here are 12 T cell receptor beta chains from one specimen sequenced in a study of monozygotic twins with inflammatory bowel disease. TCRdb reanalyzed the 5' RACE reads and collapses them to one entry per CDR3 protein, without DNA. The specimen's table records 200,000 to 250,000 distinct CDR3 sequences. Material for sequencing was blood. The receptors stem from a human donor with ulcerative colitis or Crohn's disease, or a healthy co-twin of an affected twin (not recorded which).

The chain combines TRBV5-4 with TRBJ1-1. Germline V CDR1 and CDR2: SGHNT, YYREEE (reference sequence). The CDR3 is made up of 19 amino acids. This CDR3 is CASSFKGPGREWMNTEAFF.

The chain carries TRBV5-1 and TRBJ1-5. The CDR3 is 15 residues long. Germline V gene data show CDR1 as SGHRS and CDR2 as YFSETQ. The CDR3 reads CASSPVTGSNQPQHF. The variable domain in full, with the rest retrieved from reference TRBV5-1 and TRBJ1-5, is KAGVTQTPRYLIKTRGQQVTLSCSPISGHRSVSWYQQTPGQGLQFLFEYFSETQRNKGNFPGRFSGRQFSNSRSEMNVSTLELGDSALYLCASSPVTGSNQPQHFGDGTRLSIL.

The genes are TRBV2 and TRBJ2-2; the D call of TRBD1 rests on TCRdb alone, since no DNA is present to check it. The germline V gene encodes CDR1 SNHLY and CDR2 FYNNEI. The CDR3 spans 14 residues. The CDR3: CATSRGIDTGELFF.

The V call is TRBV7-9, the J call TRBJ1-4; with no DNA, the TCRdb D assignment of TRBD1 cannot be verified. The germline gives CDR1 SEHNR, CDR2 FQNEAQ (reference sequence). This CDR3 is built from 15 residues. Here the CDR3 reads CASSLYQGADEKLFF.

The chain couples TRBV4-2 to TRBJ1-6; the TCRdb call, TRBD1, lacks DNA for checking. Germline lookup yields CDR1 LGHNA and CDR2 YNFKEQ. This CDR3 comprises 16 residues. The CDR3 region is CASSQVLHSGASPLHF.

The chain is built from TRBV11-2 and TRBJ2-3. The CDR3 is made up of 12 amino acids. CDR1 and CDR2 (germline): SGHAT, FQNNGV. CDR3 region: CASSFYADTQYF.

V gene TRBV12-3 or TRBV12-4 combines with J gene TRBJ2-4. This CDR3 has 11 residues. The CDR3 sequence: CASTYQNIQYF.

J is TRBJ2-1 and V is TRBV11-2; the D call from TCRdb, TRBD2, cannot be confirmed without DNA. Germline V gives CDR1 SGHAT, CDR2 FQNNGV. The CDR3 runs to 20 residues. CDR3 amino acids: CASSGDYTGTSGGSYNEQFF. Full variable domain (rest looked up from reference TRBV11-2 and TRBJ2-1): EAGVAQSPRYKIIEKRQSVAFWCNPISGHATLYWYQQILGQGPKLLIQFQNNGVVDDSQLPKDRFSAERLKGVDSTLKIQPAKLEDSAVYLCASSGDYTGTSGGSYNEQFFGPGTRLTVL.

The V call is TRBV5-1, the J call TRBJ1-1. Germline V gene data show CDR1 as SGHRS and CDR2 as YFSETQ. This CDR3 contains 13 residues. The CDR3 spells CASSLAHNTEAFF.

The CDR3 is CAWNRESPLHF. The rearrangement links TRBV30 to TRBJ1-6; TCRdb selects TRBD1, and the lack of DNA leaves this call unchecked. The CDR3 has 11 residues. CDR1 and CDR2 from the germline V gene are GTSNPN and SVGIG (reference sequence).

This chain links TRBV18 with TRBJ1-1; TCRdb's D call of TRBD1 is untestable without DNA. Germline CDR1 is KGHSH and CDR2 is LQKENI. The CDR3 runs 18 residues. The CDR3 sequence: CASSPRARGRAGGTEAFF. Combining the CDR3 with reference TRBV18 and TRBJ1-1 gives the whole variable domain NAGVMQNPRHLVRRRGQEARLRCSPMKGHSHVYWYRQLPEEGLKFMVYLQKENIIDESGMPKERFSAEFPKEGPSILRIQQVVRGDSAAYFCASSPRARGRAGGTEAFFGQGTRLTVV.

The gene calls are TRBV19 and TRBJ2-1; TCRdb indicates TRBD1, and absent DNA this call remains unverified. Germline-derived CDR1 and CDR2 are LNHDA and SQIVND (reference sequence). The CDR3 sequence is 16 residues long. Here the CDR3 reads CASSIPRGQGLNEQFF.